This section outlines one TCR beta chain sequence together with its context. The source of the sample is a study of shared clonotypes between healthy human individuals. In germline, CDR1 is LNHDA, CDR2 SQIVND (reference sequence). The CDR3 covers 16 residues. The germline V and J ends were trimmed by 6 bases and 0 bases, with 12 bases remaining between them. Here immunoSEQ multiplex PCR was the method, and the copy in TCRdb shows in-frame clones only, minus some. Of about 960,000 clones in the sample, over 60% were seen once. The sequence was obtained from a young man in good health. The chain couples TRBV19 to TRBJ2-6; a possible D gene is TRBD2 (7 bases). The sample consisted of memory CD4+ T cells sorted from blood. Subset: CD45RA-negative fraction. This CDR3 is CASRGGPHSGANVLTF. The CDR3 region has the DNA TGTGCCAGTAGGGGGGGGCCCCACTCTGGGGCCAACGTCCTGACTTTC.